Sequencing of this T cell receptor (beta chain) was carried out in a study of patients and donors after allogeneic stem cell transplantation. TCRdb re-called the RT-PCR reads through MiXCR, storing one row per CDR3 protein. Of 390,000 or so distinct CDR3 sequences listed, 16% were seen once; the top ten hold just over 7%. This clonotype was counted at least ten times. The CDR3 is 15 residues long. Deletions cut 4 bases from V and 2 bases from J, with 12 bases between. This sequence was found in a human donor who was either an allogeneic HSCT recipient or a stem cell or donor lymphocyte infusion donor (not recorded which). It is not recorded whose cells these are; they may come from a transplant donor. The rearrangement links TRBV12-3 or TRBV12-4 to TRBJ2-1, with D possibly matching TRBD2 (6 bases). Material for sequencing was blood, either unsorted or a sorted T cell fraction (not recorded which). The CDR3: CASSSTSRPYNEQFF. CDR3 bases: TGTGCCAGCAGTTCCACTAGCAGGCCCTACAATGAGCAGTTCTTC.